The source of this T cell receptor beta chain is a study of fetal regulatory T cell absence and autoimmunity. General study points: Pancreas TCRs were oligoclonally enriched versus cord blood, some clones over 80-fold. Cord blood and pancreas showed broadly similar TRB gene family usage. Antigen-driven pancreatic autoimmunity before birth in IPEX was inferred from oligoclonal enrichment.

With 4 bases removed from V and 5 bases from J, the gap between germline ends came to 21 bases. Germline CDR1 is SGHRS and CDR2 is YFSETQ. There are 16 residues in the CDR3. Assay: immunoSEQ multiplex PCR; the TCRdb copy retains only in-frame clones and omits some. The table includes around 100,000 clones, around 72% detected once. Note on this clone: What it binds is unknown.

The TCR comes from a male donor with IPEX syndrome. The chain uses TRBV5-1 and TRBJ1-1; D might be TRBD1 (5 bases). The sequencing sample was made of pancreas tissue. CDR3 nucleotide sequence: TGCGCCAGCAGCCTTCAACACGTCCAGGGAGGTACTGAAGCTTTCTTT. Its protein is CASSLQHVQGGTEAFF.